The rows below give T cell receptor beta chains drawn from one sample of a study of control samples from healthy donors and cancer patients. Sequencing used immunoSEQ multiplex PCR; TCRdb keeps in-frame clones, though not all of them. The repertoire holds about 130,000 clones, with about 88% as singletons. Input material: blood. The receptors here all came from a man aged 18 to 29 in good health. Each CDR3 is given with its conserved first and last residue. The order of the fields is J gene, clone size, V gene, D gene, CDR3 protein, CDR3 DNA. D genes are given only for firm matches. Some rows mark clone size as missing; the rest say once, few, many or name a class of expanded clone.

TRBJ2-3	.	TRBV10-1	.	CASSESKGVGTGTQYF	TGCGCCAGCAGTGAGTCGAAAGGGGTCGGGACGGGAACGCAGTATTTT
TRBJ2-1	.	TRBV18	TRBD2	CASSPYREGQGEQFF	TGTGCCAGCTCACCATACCGGGAGGGCCAGGGTGAGCAGTTCTTC
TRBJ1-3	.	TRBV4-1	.	CASSQPGRYSGNTIYF	TGCGCCAGCAGCCAACCGGGACGATACTCTGGAAACACCATATATTTT
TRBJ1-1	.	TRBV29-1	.	CSAPLSGGRAFF	TGCAGCGCTCCACTCTCGGGGGGGCGAGCTTTCTTT
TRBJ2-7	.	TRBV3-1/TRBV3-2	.	CASSPLAGGNYEQYF	TGTGCCAGCAGCCCCTTGGCAGGGGGGAACTACGAGCAGTACTTC
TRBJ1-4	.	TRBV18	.	CASSPPQGKQPEKLFF	TGTGCCAGCTCACCGCCCCAGGGCAAACAACCTGAAAAACTGTTTTTT
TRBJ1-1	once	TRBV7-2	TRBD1	CASSLGQSVNTEAFF	TGTGCCAGCAGCTTGGGACAGTCCGTGAACACTGAAGCTTTCTTT
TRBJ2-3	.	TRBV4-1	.	CASSQVDSLSTDTQYF	TGCGCCAGCAGCCAAGTGGACAGCCTAAGCACAGATACGCAGTATTTT
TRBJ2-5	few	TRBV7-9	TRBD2	CASSPWTSAQETQYF	TGTGCCAGCAGCCCTTGGACTAGCGCTCAAGAGACCCAGTACTTC
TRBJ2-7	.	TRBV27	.	CASSGQTLAYEQYF	TGTGCCAGCAGCGGACAGACCCTTGCGTACGAGCAGTACTTC
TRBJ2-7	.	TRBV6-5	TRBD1	CASSKPGQGRNEQYF	TGTGCCAGCAGTAAACCGGGACAGGGTCGGAACGAGCAGTACTTC
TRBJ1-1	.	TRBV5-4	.	CASTGPMNTEAFF	TGTGCCAGCACAGGTCCCATGAACACTGAAGCTTTCTTT
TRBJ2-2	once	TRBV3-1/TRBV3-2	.	CASSARRQNTGELFF	TGTGCCAGCAGCGCCCGACGACAGAACACCGGGGAGCTGTTTTTT
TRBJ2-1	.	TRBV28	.	CASSLPGPGVNEQFF	TGTGCCAGCAGTTTACCGGGGCCAGGGGTCAATGAGCAGTTCTTC
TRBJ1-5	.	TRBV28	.	CASLGAPHNQPQHF	TGTGCCAGCCTTGGTGCCCCGCATAATCAGCCCCAGCATTTT
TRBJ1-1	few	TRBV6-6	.	CASSIGQEAFF	TGTGCCAGCAGTATTGGACAAGAAGCTTTCTTT
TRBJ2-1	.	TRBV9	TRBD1	CASSVRTGADNEQFF	TGTGCCAGCAGCGTAAGGACAGGGGCGGACAATGAGCAGTTCTTC
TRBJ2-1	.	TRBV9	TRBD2	CASSVGLAGLYNEQFF	TGTGCCAGCAGCGTAGGACTAGCGGGGCTCTACAATGAGCAGTTCTTC
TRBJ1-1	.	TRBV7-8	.	CASSLGPRLFITEAFF	TGTGCCAGCAGCTTAGGTCCAAGACTATTTATCACTGAAGCTTTCTTT
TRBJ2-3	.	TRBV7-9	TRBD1	CASSPTGGMGDTQYF	TGTGCCAGCAGTCCGACAGGGGGCATGGGAGATACGCAGTATTTT
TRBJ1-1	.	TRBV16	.	CASSQYLKKAGGQNTEAFF	TGTGCCAGCAGCCAATACCTCAAAAAAGCGGGGGGCCAGAACACTGAAGCTTTCTTT
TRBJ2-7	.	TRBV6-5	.	CASSTNVFYEQYF	TGTGCCAGCAGTACAAACGTTTTCTACGAGCAGTACTTC
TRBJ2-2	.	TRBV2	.	CASRIRGAGELFF	TGTGCCAGCAGAATCAGGGGGGCCGGGGAGCTGTTTTTT
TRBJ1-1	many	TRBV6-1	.	CASSEGGFPKAFF	TGTGCCAGCAGTGAAGGGGGTTTTCCAAAAGCTTTCTTT
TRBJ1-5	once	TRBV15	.	CATSRDRGAGQPQHF	TGTGCCACCAGCAGAGATCGGGGGGCGGGCCAGCCCCAGCATTTT
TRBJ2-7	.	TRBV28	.	CASTWAGGLDEQYF	TGTGCCAGCACTTGGGCCGGGGGTTTGGACGAGCAGTACTTC
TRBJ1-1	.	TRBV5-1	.	CASSVQVGNTEAFF	TGCGCCAGCAGCGTTCAGGTGGGGAACACTGAAGCTTTCTTT
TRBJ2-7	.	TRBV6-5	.	CASSSFTGEQYF	TGTGCCAGCAGTTCATTTACGGGCGAGCAGTACTTC